This T cell receptor (beta chain) is drawn from a study of T cells in localized non-small cell lung cancer. The study, taken as a whole, reports: Prolonged overall survival went with higher T cell density in the blood. Multi-region tumor sequencing was not done, so intratumor heterogeneity could not be excluded.

This table comes from immunoSEQ multiplex PCR, and its TCRdb copy is limited to in-frame clones, with some not included. Of some 140,000 clones in the sample, roughly 90% were seen once. On this clone: Its antigen is as yet unknown.

This clonotype was obtained from a female donor over 55 with stage I lung adenocarcinoma. Sequencing was performed on peripheral blood, taken before any cancer treatment.

CDR3 bases: TGTGCCAGCAGCTTAGGTAGCGGGGCACCCTACGAGCAGTACTTC. The encoded protein is CASSLGSGAPYEQYF. The gene calls are TRBV7-9 and TRBJ2-7, with 8 bases fitting TRBD2. The J segment lost 2 bases and the V segment lost 1 base, leaving 4 bases of the junction unmatched. This CDR3 has 15 amino acids. Germline V gives CDR1 SEHNR, CDR2 FQNEAQ (reference sequence).